This T cell receptor (beta chain) was documented in a study of T cell responses to AZD1222 COVID-19 vaccine. Findings of the study overall: Spike-specific TCR breadth and depth went up after people got two AZD1222 doses. The sample set comprised mostly white British donors with more females, and clonal diversity was possibly underestimated. In all cases, repertoires were sampled only after the peak T cell response.

This clone was detected a few times. Its antigen remains unidentified. Generated by immunoSEQ multiplex PCR, the TCRdb table keeps only in-frame clones and is missing some. Among 110,000 to 150,000 clones listed, 90% were seen once. This CDR3 is built from 14 residues. The germline V gene encodes CDR1 GTSNPN and CDR2 SVGIG (reference sequence). V was clipped by 2 bases and J by 4 bases; unmatched bases: 4. The chain combines TRBV30 with TRBJ2-7; 11 bases are a match to TRBD1. This receptor was taken from an adult in good health. The sample here was peripheral blood, taken on day 0 of AZD1222 vaccination. CDR3 amino acids: CAWSWTGGYYEQYF. Here the CDR3 DNA reads TGTGCCTGGAGTTGGACAGGGGGCTATTACGAGCAGTACTTC.